A single sample is the source of the 20 T cell receptor beta chains below, sequenced in a study of T cell responses to AZD1222 COVID-19 vaccine. Method: immunoSEQ multiplex PCR; TCRdb's copy keeps in-frame clones and lacks some. The table records nearly 90,000 clones, 85% to 90% of them present only once. Source: peripheral blood, taken on day 0 of MenACWY control vaccination. These receptors were obtained from an adult in good health.

The chain employs TRBV6-6 and TRBJ1-4; 10 bases agree with TRBD1. CDR3 length: 15 residues. CDR1 is MNHNY, CDR2 SVGAGI, per germline (reference sequence). With V trimmed by 4 bases and J by 5 bases, 4 bases remained unmatched. CDR3 amino acids: CASSLPGQGNEKLFF. CDR3 bases: TGTGCCAGCAGTTTACCGGGACAGGGGAATGAAAAACTGTTTTTT.

This chain uses TRBV27 with TRBJ1-2; 9 bases match TRBD1. J lost 5 bases, V lost 5 bases, and 12 bases had no gene match. The CDR3 covers 16 residues. Germline loops: CDR1 MNHEY, CDR2 SMNVEV (reference sequence). The CDR3 here is CASSLGQGFGSYGYTF. CDR3 sequence (DNA): TGTGCCAGCAGTCTGGGACAGGGCTTTGGTTCTTATGGCTACACCTTC.

This clone was detected a few times. CDR3 sequence reads: CASSYIETQYF. In nucleotides, the CDR3 is TGTGCCAGCAGTTACATAGAGACCCAGTACTTC. V usage is TRBV6-2 or TRBV6-3 and J usage is TRBJ2-5, with D unresolved. The length of the CDR3 is 11 residues. Deletions cut 2 bases from V and 4 bases from J, with 2 bases between. Germline CDR1 reads MNHEY; CDR2 reads SVGEGT.

This clone is a singleton in its sample. The V and J genes are TRBV7-3 and TRBJ2-1; 8 bases align to TRBD2. CDR1 and CDR2 (germline): SGHTA, FQGTGA. The J segment lost 6 bases and the V segment lost 1 base, leaving 2 bases of the junction unmatched. This CDR3 is 14 amino acids long. The CDR3, as DNA: TGTGCCAGCAGCTTAAAGCTAGCGGGCAATGAGCAGTTCTTC. It encodes CASSLKLAGNEQFF.

The chain has TRBV14 and TRBJ1-5, with D possibly TRBD1 on 6 matching bases. The CDR3 runs 16 residues. Trimming cost V 3 bases and J 6 bases, with 18 bases left between them. Germline values: CDR1 SGHDN, CDR2 FVKESK. CDR3 sequence reads: CASSHGAGGRGQPQHF. CDR3 nucleotide sequence: TGTGCCAGCAGCCACGGGGCGGGGGGGCGAGGTCAGCCCCAGCATTTT. The complete variable domain, with remaining parts taken from reference TRBV14 and TRBJ1-5, reads EAGVTQFPSHSVIEKGQTVTLRCDPISGHDNLYWYRRVMGKEIKFLLHFVKESKQDESGMPNNRFLAERTGGTYSTLKVQPAELEDSGVYFCASSHGAGGRGQPQHFGDGTRLSIL.

J is TRBJ2-7 and V is TRBV28; 7 nucleotides agree with TRBD2. Trimming removed 8 bases from V and 2 bases from J; junction bases left unmatched: 3. CDR1 is MDHEN, CDR2 SYDVKM, per germline. The CDR3 length is 12 residues. CDR3 nucleotides: TGTGCCAGCCGGGGGGACCCCTACGAGCAGTACTTC. Amino acids: CASRGDPYEQYF.

The chain couples TRBV7-2 to TRBJ1-6; D may be TRBD1 (5 bases). V lost 0 bases and J lost 19, with 16 bases in between. CDR1 and CDR2 (germline): SGHTA, FQGNSA. The CDR3 runs 13 residues. The chain's CDR3 is CASSLAGGTSVHF. CDR3 nucleotide sequence: TGTGCCAGCAGCTTAGCAGGTGGGACTAGCGTACACTTT.

This chain links TRBV6-1 with TRBJ1-4; 7 bases align to TRBD1. The junction had 7 bases not matched to a gene; V was cut back by 3 bases and J by 6 bases. This CDR3 is 15 amino acids long. CDR1 is MNHNS and CDR2 is SASEGT in the germline V gene. CDR3 protein: CASSEIAGGDEKLFF. CDR3 coding DNA: TGTGCCAGCAGTGAGATCGCAGGGGGGGATGAAAAACTGTTTTTT.

This clone was recorded a few times. The chain couples TRBV14 to TRBJ2-3; the D gene could be TRBD1 or TRBD2 (5 bases each). Looked up from germline, CDR1 is SGHDN and CDR2 is FVKESK. The ends were cut back, 6 bases at V and 2 bases at J, with 12 bases in the middle. The CDR3 sequence is 14 residues long. The DNA of the CDR3 is TGTGCCAGCAGTCCGGGGCTATACACAGATACGCAGTATTTT. Amino acids: CASSPGLYTDTQYF.

The V and J genes are TRBV15 and TRBJ1-3; 7 bases fit TRBD1. Germline V lookup: CDR1 LNHNV, CDR2 YYDKDF (reference sequence). The V segment lost 3 bases and the J segment 4 bases; nucleotides outside the gene matches: 6. The CDR3 extends over 15 amino acids. CDR3 nucleotide sequence: TGTGCCACCAGCAGGGCCAGGGGGGCAGGAAACACCATATATTTT. Translated, it gives CATSRARGAGNTIYF.

Concerning this clone itself: The junction shows a germline mismatch at one end, possibly a read error. The chain links TRBV19 to TRBJ2-5, with D tentatively TRBD2 (7 bases). This CDR3 spans 13 amino acids. CDR1 is LNHDA and CDR2 is SQIVND in the germline V gene (reference sequence). In DNA, the CDR3 is TGTGCCAGTAGGATAGAGGGGGGGGAGACCCAGTACTTC. Translated: CASRIEGGETQYF.

On this clone itself: Other nucleotide sequences from this sample produce the same CDR3. The chain combines TRBV19 with TRBJ1-1, with D unclear. The germline CDR1 and CDR2 sequences are LNHDA and SQIVND (reference sequence). The CDR3 totals 14 residues. The V and J ends lost 3 bases and 1 base respectively, with 9 bases between them. CDR3 sequence: CASSIDLENTEAFF. The CDR3 DNA is TGTGCCAGTAGTATTGACTTGGAGAACACTGAAGCTTTCTTT.

This clone has a single count. The CDR3 is CASSPFQGEDGYTF. In DNA, the CDR3 is TGCGCCAGCAGCCCATTCCAGGGGGAGGATGGCTACACCTTC. The chain is built from TRBV5-1 and TRBJ1-2, with 7 nucleotides matching TRBD1. V lost 4 bases, J lost 6 bases, and 9 bases stayed unmatched. This CDR3 comprises 14 residues. Germline loops: CDR1 SGHRS, CDR2 YFSETQ. The variable domain in full, with the rest retrieved from reference TRBV5-1 and TRBJ1-2, is KAGVTQTPRYLIKTRGQQVTLSCSPISGHRSVSWYQQTPGQGLQFLFEYFSETQRNKGNFPGRFSGRQFSNSRSEMNVSTLELGDSALYLCASSPFQGEDGYTFGSGTRLTVV.

The rearrangement joins TRBV6-5 to TRBJ1-5; 9 positions match TRBD1. V lost 6 bases and J lost 6; bases outside the gene matches: 3. The CDR3 is made up of 13 amino acids. CDR1 MNHEY and CDR2 SVGAGI come from the germline V gene. CDR3 sequence: CASSMTGGQPQHF. CDR3 DNA: TGTGCCAGCAGCATGACAGGGGGTCAGCCCCAGCATTTT.

The chain couples TRBV24-1 to TRBJ1-6; possibly TRBD1 for D (6 bases). Trimming removed 3 bases at V and 10 bases at J, with 12 bases between. CDR3 length: 14 amino acids. Germline V gives CDR1 KGHDR, CDR2 SFDVKD. CDR3 nucleotide sequence: TGTGCCACCAGTGATCGCTCAGGGGTATCACCCCTCCACTTT. Translating gives CATSDRSGVSPLHF.

V and J are TRBV12-3 or TRBV12-4 and TRBJ1-2; D is perhaps TRBD1 (5 bases). The CDR3 is made up of 13 amino acids. V lost 8 bases to trimming and J lost 4 bases, with 14 bases between them. As DNA, the CDR3 is TGTGCCAGCCGTGCAGGGCCCTCCTATGGCTACACCTTC. Translating gives CASRAGPSYGYTF.

V usage is TRBV5-3 and J usage is TRBJ1-1, with D unresolved. TRBV5-3 is annotated as an ORF whose role is uncertain. Trimming removed 2 bases from V and 10 bases from J, with 15 bases in between. The CDR3 is made up of 13 amino acids. The CDR3 DNA sequence: TGTGCCAGAAGCTTACTTGTTTTCAAAGGAGCTTTCTTT. As protein: CARSLLVFKGAFF.

This clone was counted once. This chain connects TRBV7-2 to TRBJ1-4; 8 bases match TRBD1. Germline assignment: CDR1 SGHTA and CDR2 FQGNSA. The junction had 7 bases not matched to a gene; V was cut back by 2 bases and J by 8 bases. CDR3 length: 15 residues. The CDR3 region is CASSLNAGGQEKLFF. DNA for the CDR3: TGTGCCAGCAGCTTAAATGCAGGGGGCCAAGAAAAACTGTTTTTT.

The genes are TRBV7-6 and TRBJ2-1, with TRBD1 identical over 9 bases. CDR3 length: 15 residues. J was trimmed by 5 bases and V by 2 bases; bases with no gene match: 4. Germline CDR1 and CDR2: SGHVS and FNYEAQ. The CDR3: CASSLRTGADNEQFF. The CDR3 region has the DNA TGTGCCAGCAGCTTAAGGACAGGGGCAGACAATGAGCAGTTCTTC.

The J gene is TRBJ1-5, the V gene TRBV6-5; possibly TRBD1 for D (6 bases). The CDR3 runs 15 residues. V lost 6 bases, J lost 2 bases, and 14 bases lay in between. Germline V CDR1 and CDR2: MNHEY, SVGAGI. DNA of the CDR3: TGTGCCAGCAGCACCCGGGCAGGGGGCAATCAGCCCCAGCATTTT. Translating gives CASSTRAGGNQPQHF.